At least ten counts were recorded for the clone carrying this T cell receptor beta chain. What it binds is not known. The CDR3 extends over 15 amino acids. Germline CDR1 is MNHEY and CDR2 is SMNVEV (reference sequence). Trimming at V came to 5 bases and at J to 4 bases, leaving 9 bases not matched to a gene. TCRbeta library construction was performed incorporating unique molecular identifiers. In TCRdb, the PCR reads were re-called with MiXCR into one record per CDR3 protein. Among roughly 250,000 distinct CDR3 sequences, just under 8.5% were seen once, and the ten largest hold approximately 6.3%. The sample comes from a study of T-cell reconstitution after alpha-beta-depleted transplantation in children. Study-wide points: T-cell counts and diversity at one year post-transplant came mainly from newly produced T cells. There were some patients whose high TCRbeta diversity at day 60 came from surviving recipient T cells and thymic progenitors. Roughly two months post-transplant, alpha-beta T cells reportedly originated from several hundred graft clones that had expanded.

This receptor was taken from a male patient younger than 18 who had a stem cell transplant for acute lymphoblastic leukemia, so the T cells may come from the graft donor. The specimen was PBMCs, mostly from graft donor cells, collected 180 days after TCRalphabeta/CD19-depleted stem cell transplant. The chain couples TRBV27 to TRBJ2-3; 7 bases are a match to TRBD1. The CDR3 protein is CASSPNRGVADTQYF. CDR3 nucleotides: TGTGCCAGCAGTCCCAACAGGGGAGTCGCAGATACGCAGTATTTT.